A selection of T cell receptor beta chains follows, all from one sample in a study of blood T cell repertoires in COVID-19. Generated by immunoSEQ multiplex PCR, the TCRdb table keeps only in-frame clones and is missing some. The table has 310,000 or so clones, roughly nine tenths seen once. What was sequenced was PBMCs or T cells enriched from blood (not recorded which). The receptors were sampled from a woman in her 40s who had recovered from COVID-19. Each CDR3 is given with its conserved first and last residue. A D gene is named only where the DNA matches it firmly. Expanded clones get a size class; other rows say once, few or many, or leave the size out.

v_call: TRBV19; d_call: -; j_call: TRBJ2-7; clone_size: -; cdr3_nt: TGTGCCAGTAGCCTGCCGGGGGAGCGGTTCTACGAGCAGTACTTC; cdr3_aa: CASSLPGERFYEQYF
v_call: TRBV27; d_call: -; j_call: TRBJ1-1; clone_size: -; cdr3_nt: TGTGCCAGCAGCTTCCGGGGGGGGGCTGAAGCTTTCTTT; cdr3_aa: CASSFRGGAEAFF
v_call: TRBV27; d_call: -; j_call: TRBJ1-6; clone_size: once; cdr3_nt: TGTGCCAGCGGCAGGGGATCCTATAATTCACCCCTCCACTTT; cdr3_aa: CASGRGSYNSPLHF
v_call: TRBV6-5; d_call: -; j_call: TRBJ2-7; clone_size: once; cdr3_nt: TGTGCCAGCAGGGAGGTGAGCTCCTACGAGCAGTACTTC; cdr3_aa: CASREVSSYEQYF
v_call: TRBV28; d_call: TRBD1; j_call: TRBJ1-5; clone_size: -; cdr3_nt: TGTGCCAGCAACGGGGACAGAAATCAGCCCCAGCATTTT; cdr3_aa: CASNGDRNQPQHF
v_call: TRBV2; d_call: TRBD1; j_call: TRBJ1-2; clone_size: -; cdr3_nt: TGTGCCAGCAGAGCCAGGACAGGGGGTTCTGTCTATGGCTACACCTTC; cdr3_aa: CASRARTGGSVYGYTF
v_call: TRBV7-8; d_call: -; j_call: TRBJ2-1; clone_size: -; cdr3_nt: TGTGCCAGCAGCTTACGAGACAGGAACTACAATGAGCAGTTCTTC; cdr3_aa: CASSLRDRNYNEQFF
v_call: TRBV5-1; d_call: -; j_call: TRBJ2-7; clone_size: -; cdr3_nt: TGCGCCAGCAGCTTGGGCGCGGACAGCTCCTACGAGCAGTACTTC; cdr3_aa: CASSLGADSSYEQYF
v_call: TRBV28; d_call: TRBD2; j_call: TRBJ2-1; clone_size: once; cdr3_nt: TGTGCCAGCAGTGTAGCTAGCGGGAGTTTCTTTGAGCAGTTCTTC; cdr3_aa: CASSVASGSFFEQFF
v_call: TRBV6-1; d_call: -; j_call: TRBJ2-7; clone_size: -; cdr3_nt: TGTGCCAGCAGTGAATCGACAGCCTACGAGCAGTACTTC; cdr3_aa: CASSESTAYEQYF
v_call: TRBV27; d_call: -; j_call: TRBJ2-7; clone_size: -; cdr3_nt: TGTGCCAGCAGACCTAATTTCTCACCGGGACATCTAAAAGAGCAGTACTTC; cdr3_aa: CASRPNFSPGHLKEQYF
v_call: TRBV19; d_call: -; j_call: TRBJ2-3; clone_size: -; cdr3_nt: TGTGCCAGTAGTCCCCGGGGAGCATCAGATACGCAGTATTTT; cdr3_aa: CASSPRGASDTQYF
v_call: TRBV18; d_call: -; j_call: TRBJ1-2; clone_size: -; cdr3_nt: TGTGCCAGCTCACACGACAGCCTGTTGGGGGGCTACACCTTC; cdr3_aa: CASSHDSLLGGYTF
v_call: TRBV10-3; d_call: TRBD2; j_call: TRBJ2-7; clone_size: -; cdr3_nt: TGTGCCGCCGGGGGGGGTGCCTACGAGCAGTACTTC; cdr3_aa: CAAGGGAYEQYF
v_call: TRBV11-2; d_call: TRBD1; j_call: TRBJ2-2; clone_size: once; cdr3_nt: TGTGCCAGCAGCTCGGGACAGGGCCTCAACACCGGGGAGCTGTTTTTT; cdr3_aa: CASSSGQGLNTGELFF
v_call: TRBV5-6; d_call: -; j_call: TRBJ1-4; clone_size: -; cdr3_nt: TGTGCCAGCAGCTTAAGACAATCGACTAATGAAAAACTGTTTTTT; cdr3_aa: CASSLRQSTNEKLFF
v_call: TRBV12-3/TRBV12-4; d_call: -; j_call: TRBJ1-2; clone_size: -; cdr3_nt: TGTGCCAGCAGTTTGGCGGGGGCGGATGGCTACACCTTC; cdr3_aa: CASSLAGADGYTF
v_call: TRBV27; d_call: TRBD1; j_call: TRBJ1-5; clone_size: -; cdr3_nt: TGTGCCAGCAGTTCGGGACAGTTCAATCAGCCCCAGCATTTT; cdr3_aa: CASSSGQFNQPQHF
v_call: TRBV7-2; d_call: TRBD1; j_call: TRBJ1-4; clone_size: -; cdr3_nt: TGTGCCAGCAGCTTAGAGGTTGGGACAGGGGGGTTTTTT; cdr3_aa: CASSLEVGTGGFF
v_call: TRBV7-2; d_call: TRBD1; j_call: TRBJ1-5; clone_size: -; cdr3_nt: TGTGCCAGCAGCTTAGACAGGGGTGTTCAGCCCCAGCATTTT; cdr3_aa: CASSLDRGVQPQHF
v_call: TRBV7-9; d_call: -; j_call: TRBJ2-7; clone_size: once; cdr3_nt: TGTGCCAGCAGCGCCAGCTACGAGCAGTACTTC; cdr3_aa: CASSASYEQYF
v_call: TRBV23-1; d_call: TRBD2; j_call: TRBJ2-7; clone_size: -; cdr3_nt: TGCGCCAGCCGAACCCCAGATAGGCCAGAGGGACTAGCGGGAGCTGGGTTCTGGGAGCAGTACTTC; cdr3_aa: CASRTPDRPEGLAGAGFWEQYF
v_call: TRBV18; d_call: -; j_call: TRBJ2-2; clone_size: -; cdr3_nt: TGTGCCAGCTCACCACCGGGGCGTAACACCGGGGAGCTGTTTTTT; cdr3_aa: CASSPPGRNTGELFF
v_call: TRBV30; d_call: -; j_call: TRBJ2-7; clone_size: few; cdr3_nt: TGTGCCTGGAGTGTATTTTTGACTTACGAGCAGTACTTC; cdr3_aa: CAWSVFLTYEQYF
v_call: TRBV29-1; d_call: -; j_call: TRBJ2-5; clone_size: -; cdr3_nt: TGCAGCGTTCAAGGGCTTGGGCTAGCCCAAGAGACCCAGTACTTC; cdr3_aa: CSVQGLGLAQETQYF
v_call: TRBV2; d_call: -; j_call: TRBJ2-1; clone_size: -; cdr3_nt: TGTGCCAGCAGCCGGGAGAGCGGATACAATGAGCAGTTCTTC; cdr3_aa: CASSRESGYNEQFF
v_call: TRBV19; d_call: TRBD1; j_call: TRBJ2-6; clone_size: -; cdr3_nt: TGTGCCAGTGCCCCGGGACAGGGGAGTCGGGCCAACGTCCTGACTTTC; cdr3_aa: CASAPGQGSRANVLTF
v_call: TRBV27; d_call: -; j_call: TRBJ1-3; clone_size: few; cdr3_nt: TGTGCCAGCAGTCCCCTGTCTGGAAACACCATATATTTT; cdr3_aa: CASSPLSGNTIYF
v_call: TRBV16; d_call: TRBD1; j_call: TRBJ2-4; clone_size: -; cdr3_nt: TGTGCCAGCAGCGTAACAGGGGATAAAAACATTCAGTACTTC; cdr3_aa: CASSVTGDKNIQYF
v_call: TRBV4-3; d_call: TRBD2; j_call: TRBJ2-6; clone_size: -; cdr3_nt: TGCGCCAGCAGCCAAGCTCCTTCTAGCGGGAGATTCGATGGGGCCAACGTCCTGACTTTC; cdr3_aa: CASSQAPSSGRFDGANVLTF
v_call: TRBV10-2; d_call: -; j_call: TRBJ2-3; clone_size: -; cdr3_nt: TGCGCCAGCAGTGACTCTTCTAGCACAGATACGCAGTATTTT; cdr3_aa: CASSDSSSTDTQYF
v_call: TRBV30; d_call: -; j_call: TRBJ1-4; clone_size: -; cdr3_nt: TGTGCCTGGAGCTCCACTCGGGGGAGGAATGAAAAACTGTTTTTT; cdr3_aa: CAWSSTRGRNEKLFF
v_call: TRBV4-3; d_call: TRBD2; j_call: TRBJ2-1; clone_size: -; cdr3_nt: TGCGCCAGCAGCCAAGAATATGATCTAGCGGGAAAGTTCTTC; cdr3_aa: CASSQEYDLAGKFF
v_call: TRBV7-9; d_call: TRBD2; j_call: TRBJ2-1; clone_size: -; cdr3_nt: TGTGCCAGCAGCCGCGGACTAGCGGGAGGGTACAATGAGCAGTTCTTC; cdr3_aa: CASSRGLAGGYNEQFF
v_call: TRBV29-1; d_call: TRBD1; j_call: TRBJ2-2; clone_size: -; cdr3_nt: TGCAGCGTAGAGGTCCGGGACAGAAGGCACCACCACACCGGGGAGCTGTTTTTT; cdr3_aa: CSVEVRDRRHHHTGELFF
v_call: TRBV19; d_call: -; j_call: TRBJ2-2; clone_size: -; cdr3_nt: TGTGCCAGTAGTATTCGACTCTTGAACACCGGGGAGCTGTTTTTT; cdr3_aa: CASSIRLLNTGELFF
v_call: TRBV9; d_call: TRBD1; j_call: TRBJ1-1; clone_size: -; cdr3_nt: TGTGCCAGCAGCGTAGGGCAAACAGGGGACCTCATGAACACTGAAGCTTTCTTT; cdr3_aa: CASSVGQTGDLMNTEAFF
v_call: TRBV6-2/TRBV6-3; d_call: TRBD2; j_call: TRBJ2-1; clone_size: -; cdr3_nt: TGTGCCAGCAGCGTGACTAGCGTCGATGAGCAGTTCTTC; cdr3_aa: CASSVTSVDEQFF
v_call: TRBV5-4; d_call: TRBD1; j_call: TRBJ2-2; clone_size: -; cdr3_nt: TGTGCCAGCAGCTTGCAACAGGGGGTGGGCGGGGAGCTGTTTTTT; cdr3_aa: CASSLQQGVGGELFF
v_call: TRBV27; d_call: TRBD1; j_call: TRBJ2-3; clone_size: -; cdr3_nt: TGTGCCAGCACGGACAGGGGGAGGACAGATACGCAGTATTTT; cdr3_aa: CASTDRGRTDTQYF
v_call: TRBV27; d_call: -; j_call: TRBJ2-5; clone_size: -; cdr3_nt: TGTGCCAGCAGTTCCGGGTTTGGCTGGAGAATTGGGGAGACCCAGTACTTC; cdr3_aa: CASSSGFGWRIGETQYF
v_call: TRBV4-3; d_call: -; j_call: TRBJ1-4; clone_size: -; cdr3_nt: TGCGCCAGCAGCCAAGATATGGGCAGGGGAATTGAAAAACTGTTTTTT; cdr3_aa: CASSQDMGRGIEKLFF
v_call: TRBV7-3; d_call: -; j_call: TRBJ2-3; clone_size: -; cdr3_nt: TGTGCCAGCAGCTTAGACCAGGGCCTTCATGATCCGCAGTATTTT; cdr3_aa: CASSLDQGLHDPQYF
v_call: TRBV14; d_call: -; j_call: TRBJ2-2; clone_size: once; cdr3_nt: TGTGCCAGCAGCCCCGAACTCGGCGGGGAGCTGTTTTTT; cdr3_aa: CASSPELGGELFF
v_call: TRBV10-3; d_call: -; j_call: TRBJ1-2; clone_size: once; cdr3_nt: TGTGCCATCAGTGGGGGGCGGACTTCGGATGGCTACACCTTC; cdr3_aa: CAISGGRTSDGYTF
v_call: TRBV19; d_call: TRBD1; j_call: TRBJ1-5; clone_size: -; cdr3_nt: TGTGCCAGTAGTTTCTGGGACAGTGGGACTCAGCCCCAGCATTTT; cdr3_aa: CASSFWDSGTQPQHF
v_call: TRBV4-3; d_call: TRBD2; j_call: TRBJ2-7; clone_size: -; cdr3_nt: TGCGCCAGCAGCCAGGAAACCGGGACTAGCTTCCTCTACGAGCAGTACTTC; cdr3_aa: CASSQETGTSFLYEQYF
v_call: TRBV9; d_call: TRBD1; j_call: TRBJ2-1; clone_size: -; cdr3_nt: TGTGCCAGCAGCGTAGAGGGGACAGGGAGTGAGCAGTTCTTC; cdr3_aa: CASSVEGTGSEQFF
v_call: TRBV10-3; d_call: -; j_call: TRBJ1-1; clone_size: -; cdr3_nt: TGTGCCATCAGTAAGACAGGCATGAACACTGAAGCTTTCTTT; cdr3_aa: CAISKTGMNTEAFF
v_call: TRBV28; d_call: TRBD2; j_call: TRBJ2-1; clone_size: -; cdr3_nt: TGTGCCAGCAGTTTATTTCCGGGACTAGCGGGGGTCTCCTACAATGAGCAGTTCTTC; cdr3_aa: CASSLFPGLAGVSYNEQFF
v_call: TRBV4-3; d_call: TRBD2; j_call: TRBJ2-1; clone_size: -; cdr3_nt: TGCGCCAGCAGCCACTCCACTAGCGGGGTCAACAATGAGCAGTTCTTC; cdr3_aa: CASSHSTSGVNNEQFF
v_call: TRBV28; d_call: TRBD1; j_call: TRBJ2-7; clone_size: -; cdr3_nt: TGTGCCAGCAGCCCACAGGGGGGAAGTGAAGAGCAGTACTTC; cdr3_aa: CASSPQGGSEEQYF
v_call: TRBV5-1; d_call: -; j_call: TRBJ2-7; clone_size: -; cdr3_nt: TGCGCCAGCAGCCCGTTACAGGGATACGAGCAGTACTTC; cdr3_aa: CASSPLQGYEQYF